Listed here are 29 T cell receptor beta chains from one sample, sequenced in a study of blood T cell repertoires in COVID-19. Method: immunoSEQ multiplex PCR; TCRdb's copy keeps in-frame clones and lacks some. The sample consists of 150,000 to 200,000 clones, around 73% of them appearing once. Sequencing was performed on PBMCs or T cells enriched from blood (not recorded which). The source of these receptors is a woman aged 45-65 years who had recovered from COVID-19.

This clone has just one count. The chain joins TRBV5-8 to TRBJ1-2; TRBD1 aligns across 7 bases. The CDR3 has 14 amino acids. CDR1 is SGHTS and CDR2 is YDEGEE in the germline V gene. V gave up 5 bases and J gave up 0 bases; unmatched junction bases: 4. The CDR3 loop is CASRRDSTNYGYTF. The CDR3 DNA reads TGTGCCAGCAGGAGGGACAGTACTAACTATGGCTACACCTTC.

This clone has a single count. The chain combines TRBV5-8 with TRBJ2-7, with 10 nucleotides matching TRBD2. There are 15 residues in the CDR3. V was pared by 5 bases and J by 5 bases, with 10 bases of the junction left unmatched. Germline CDR1 SGHTS, CDR2 YDEGEE. Here the CDR3 reads CASSSRLAGGHEQYF. CDR3 nucleotide sequence: TGTGCCAGCAGTTCCAGACTAGCGGGTGGCCACGAGCAGTACTTC.

V usage is TRBV7-3 and J usage is TRBJ2-2, with D possibly being TRBD1 (6 bases). This CDR3 spans 15 amino acids. The V end lost 3 bases, the J end lost 5 bases, and 13 bases lay between the germline ends. In germline, CDR1 is SGHTA, CDR2 FQGTGA. This chain's CDR3 is CASSLVGAQTGELFF. As DNA, the CDR3 is TGTGCCAGCAGCTTGGTGGGGGCGCAAACCGGGGAGCTGTTTTTT.

The chain employs TRBV7-2 and TRBJ2-1; unclear D gene. V was trimmed by 5 bases and J by 3 bases, leaving 14 bases between them. Germline V gene sequence: CDR1 SGHTA, CDR2 FQGNSA. The CDR3 runs 15 residues. The CDR3 here is CASSARGSDYNEQFF. The CDR3 region has the DNA TGTGCCAGCAGCGCTAGAGGTTCAGACTACAATGAGCAGTTCTTC.

V usage is TRBV11-2 and J usage is TRBJ1-4; no clear D. This CDR3 comprises 14 residues. Germline V gives CDR1 SGHAT, CDR2 FQNNGV. V was trimmed by 1 base and J by 6 bases, leaving 9 bases between them. This CDR3 is CASSLGRLDEKLFF. CDR3 sequence (DNA): TGTGCCAGCAGCTTAGGGAGGTTGGATGAAAAACTGTTTTTT.

Turning to this clone: The same CDR3 arises from other DNA sequences in this sample as well. The rearrangement links TRBV7-2 to TRBJ1-1; perhaps TRBD1 as D (5 bases). V was shortened by 5 bases and J by 1 base, with 11 bases between the two germline ends. The CDR3 is 14 amino acids. Germline V gene lookup returns CDR1 SGHTA and CDR2 FQGNSA. The CDR3 region is CASSPQGGNTEAFF. CDR3 coding DNA: TGTGCCAGCAGCCCCCAGGGCGGGAACACTGAAGCTTTCTTT.

This clone appeared a single time. The V gene is TRBV12-3 or TRBV12-4, the J gene TRBJ2-2; no clear D. The CDR3 extends over 12 amino acids. Trimming stripped 6 bases from V and 1 base from J, with 3 bases between. CDR3 amino acids: CASSLNTGELFF. As DNA, the CDR3 is TGTGCCAGCAGCCTGAACACCGGGGAGCTGTTTTTT.

This clone was counted only a few times. The rearrangement uses TRBV28 and TRBJ1-1, with 9 bases identical to TRBD1. J lost 4 bases, V lost 4 bases, and 1 base had no gene match. Germline-derived CDR1 and CDR2 are MDHEN and SYDVKM. This CDR3 is built from 13 residues. CDR3 DNA: TGTGCCAGCAGTTCGACAGGGGGCACTGAAGCTTTCTTT. Residues: CASSSTGGTEAFF.

This chain joins TRBV6-5 and TRBJ2-5; D is perhaps TRBD2 (6 bases). This CDR3 is built from 15 residues. The germline V gene has CDR1 MNHEY and CDR2 SVGAGI. V was clipped by 6 bases and J by 5 bases, with 19 bases between them. The CDR3: CASRVGTTSLETQYF. CDR3 nucleotides: TGTGCCAGCAGGGTAGGGACCACTAGCTTGGAGACCCAGTACTTC.

The chain joins TRBV20-1 to TRBJ2-3, with TRBD2 as a possible D gene (5 bases). V lost 5 bases to trimming and J lost 8 bases, with 11 bases between them. CDR3 length: 11 amino acids. Germline V lookup: CDR1 DFQATT, CDR2 SNEGSKA (reference sequence). DNA of the CDR3: TGCAGTGCTTGGACCGCGGGTACGCAGTATTTT. It specifies CSAWTAGTQYF.

J is TRBJ1-2 and V is TRBV28; D is unresolved. CDR1 MDHEN and CDR2 SYDVKM come from the germline V gene. The CDR3 has 14 residues. Trimming took 4 bases from V and 2 from J, leaving 11 bases between them. The CDR3, as DNA: TGTGCCAGCAGTTCCCCACCTCAGAACTATGGCTACACCTTC. Translation: CASSSPPQNYGYTF.

This clone has a single count. The genes are TRBV2 and TRBJ1-3; D gene uncertain. This CDR3 region has 15 residues. Looked up from germline, CDR1 is SNHLY and CDR2 is FYNNEI. Trimming took 0 bases from V and 0 from J, leaving 6 bases between them. The CDR3 nucleotides are TGTGCCAGCAGTGAAGCGCGGATCTCTGGAAACACCATATATTTT. Protein: CASSEARISGNTIYF.

J is TRBJ1-4 and V is TRBV28; D is undetermined. The CDR3 totals 13 residues. Looked up from germline, CDR1 is MDHEN and CDR2 is SYDVKM. CDR3 amino acids: CAHGDGRREKLFF. CDR3 DNA: TGTGCACACGGCGACGGTCGGCGGGAAAAACTGTTTTTT.

This chain uses TRBV7-9 with TRBJ1-2, with 11 bases matching TRBD1. Germline V lookup: CDR1 SEHNR, CDR2 FQNEAQ (reference sequence). This CDR3 has 15 amino acids. With V trimmed by 6 bases and J by 4 bases, 7 bases remained unmatched. The chain's CDR3 is CASRKGQGAGYGYTF. The CDR3 region has the DNA TGTGCCAGCAGAAAAGGACAGGGGGCAGGCTATGGCTACACCTTC. The entire variable domain, with the rest obtained from reference TRBV7-9 and TRBJ1-2, is as follows: DTGVSQNPRHKITKRGQNVTFRCDPISEHNRLYWYRQTLGQGPEFLTYFQNEAQLEKSRLLSDRFSAERPKGSFSTLEIQRTEQGDSAMYLCASRKGQGAGYGYTFGSGTRLTVV.

The rearrangement joins TRBV7-8 to TRBJ2-1; no firm D call. V dropped 1 base and J dropped 4 bases, with 5 bases sitting between them. In germline, CDR1 is SGHVS, CDR2 FQNEAQ. The CDR3 spans 13 residues. CDR3 coding DNA: TGTGCCAGCAGCTTAGGGCTTTACAATGAGCAGTTCTTC. Translating gives CASSLGLYNEQFF.

This clone has a handful of counts. V is TRBV7-3 and J is TRBJ1-6, with TRBD1 matching 9 bases. V dropped 2 bases and J dropped 7; count of bases not matched to a gene: 0. Germline loops: CDR1 SGHTA, CDR2 FQGTGA. The CDR3 spans 14 residues. CDR3 coding DNA: TGTGCCAGCAGCTTAGACAGGGGGAATTCACCCCTCCACTTT. Protein sequence: CASSLDRGNSPLHF.

The chain joins TRBV5-4 to TRBJ2-7; 7 bases are shared with TRBD2. There are 14 residues in the CDR3. The germline V gene encodes CDR1 SGHNT and CDR2 YYREEE (reference sequence). V gave up 0 bases and J gave up 6 bases; unmatched junction bases: 6. In DNA form, the CDR3 reads TGTGCCAGCAGCTTGGAGGCAGCGGGGTCCGAGCAGTACTTC. It yields the protein CASSLEAAGSEQYF.

The chain carries TRBV28 and TRBJ2-2; tentative D call: TRBD1 (6 bases). Germline V gene data show CDR1 as MDHEN and CDR2 as SYDVKM. The CDR3 runs 17 residues. Trimming took 3 bases from V and 1 from J, leaving 15 bases between them. The CDR3 spells CASSFTAPGQNTGELFF. In DNA, the CDR3 is TGTGCCAGCAGTTTTACCGCCCCGGGACAGAACACCGGGGAGCTGTTTTTT.

The chain has TRBV7-2 and TRBJ2-1, with 7 bases lining up with TRBD1. The CDR3 contains 17 residues. The V segment lost 1 base and the J segment 4 bases; nucleotides outside the gene matches: 10. Germline assignment: CDR1 SGHTA and CDR2 FQGNSA. The CDR3 loop reads CASSLEGTALLYNEQFF. CDR3 in DNA: TGTGCCAGCAGCTTAGAGGGGACAGCCCTACTTTACAATGAGCAGTTCTTC.

This chain links TRBV20-1 with TRBJ2-7; no clear D. V dropped 6 bases and J dropped 3 bases, with 9 bases sitting between them. Germline V lookup: CDR1 DFQATT, CDR2 SNEGSKA (reference sequence). The CDR3 consists of 11 residues. Here the CDR3 DNA reads TGCAGTGCGGCTAGAAGCTACGAGCAGTACTTC. It codes for CSAARSYEQYF.

The V call is TRBV6-1, the J call TRBJ1-5, with D unresolved. The V end lost 4 bases, the J end lost 3 bases, and 16 bases lay between the germline ends. The CDR3 has 16 amino acids. The germline V gene encodes CDR1 MNHNS and CDR2 SASEGT. The CDR3 loop is CASSVLSRIPNQPQHF. The DNA for the CDR3 is TGTGCCAGCAGTGTTTTGAGTCGAATTCCCAATCAGCCCCAGCATTTT.

V is TRBV30 and J is TRBJ1-2; 9 bases are a match to TRBD1. The germline V gene encodes CDR1 GTSNPN and CDR2 SVGIG (reference sequence). V was clipped by 5 bases and J by 5 bases; unmatched bases: 0. The CDR3 loop spans 11 amino acids. CDR3 coding DNA: TGTGCCTGGGACAGGGGGTATGGCTACACCTTC. This translates into CAWDRGYGYTF.

The J gene is TRBJ2-1, the V gene TRBV2, with 10 bases lining up with TRBD2. The V and J ends lost 2 bases and 3 bases, in that order; junction bases with no gene match: 7. The CDR3 contains 17 residues. Germline CDR1 and CDR2: SNHLY and FYNNEI. CDR3 bases: TGTGCCAGCAGTGAATTCCCCCTAGCGGGAGTCTACAATGAGCAGTTCTTC. It yields the protein CASSEFPLAGVYNEQFF. Full variable domain (rest looked up from reference TRBV2 and TRBJ2-1): EPEVTQTPSHQVTQMGQEVILRCVPISNHLYFYWYRQILGQKVEFLVSFYNNEISEKSEIFDDQFSVERPDGSNFTLKIRSTKLEDSAMYFCASSEFPLAGVYNEQFFGPGTRLTVL.

The V call is TRBV4-2, the J call TRBJ2-7, with 11 bases that match TRBD2. Looked up from germline, CDR1 is LGHNA and CDR2 is YNFKEQ. The CDR3 covers 18 residues. V shed 0 bases, J shed 4 bases, and the junction held 11 bases outside the gene matches. In DNA, the CDR3 is TGTGCCAGCAGCCAAGAAGGCCTAGCGGGAGGTGCGGGGTACGAGCAGTACTTC. Its protein is CASSQEGLAGGAGYEQYF.

This clone was counted a few times. The chain is built from TRBV2 and TRBJ2-5; TRBD1 matches at 7 bases. This CDR3 is built from 13 residues. Germline-derived CDR1 and CDR2 are SNHLY and FYNNEI. After removal of 6 bases from V and 4 bases from J, the junction contained 5 bases not matched to a gene. DNA for the CDR3: TGTGCCAGCAGCGACACAGGGGTAGAGACCCAGTACTTC. It specifies CASSDTGVETQYF.

The chain uses TRBV7-9 and TRBJ1-2, with a tentative D call TRBD1 (6 bases). The CDR3 covers 14 residues. Trimming left V 10 bases short and J 5 bases short, with 20 bases between. Germline V gives CDR1 SEHNR, CDR2 FQNEAQ (reference sequence). The DNA of the CDR3 is TGTGCCACCCCACCGGCACAGGGAGGGTATGGCTACACCTTC. This gives the protein CATPPAQGGYGYTF.

The V gene is TRBV9, the J gene TRBJ1-1; weak D call: TRBD1 (5 bases). This CDR3 is 16 amino acids long. Germline CDR1 and CDR2: SGDLS and YYNGEE. Trimming took 0 bases from V and 5 from J, leaving 17 bases between them. The DNA for the CDR3 is TGTGCCAGCAGCGTAGACCCGGGGACTTTTAATACTGAAGCTTTCTTT. Translation: CASSVDPGTFNTEAFF. The full variable domain, its missing parts supplied by reference TRBV9 and TRBJ1-1, is DSGVTQTPKHLITATGQRVTLRCSPRSGDLSVYWYQQSLDQGLQFLIQYYNGEERAKGNILERFSAQQFPDLHSELNLSSLELGDSALYFCASSVDPGTFNTEAFFGQGTRLTVV.

This clone appeared a few times. This chain links TRBV3-1 (or the pseudogene TRBV3-2) with TRBJ2-1; 8 bases line up with TRBD2. CDR1 is LGHDT and CDR2 is YNNKEL in the germline V gene (reference sequence). J lost 4 bases, V lost 0 bases, and 5 bases had no gene match. The CDR3 consists of 16 residues. CDR3 sequence: CASSQDPSGSYNEQFF. The CDR3 coding sequence is TGTGCCAGCAGCCAAGATCCCAGCGGGAGTTACAATGAGCAGTTCTTC.

This clone was observed a handful of times. The V and J genes are TRBV7-8 and TRBJ1-1; D remains unclear. This CDR3 contains 14 residues. The ends were cut back, 1 base at V and 2 bases at J, with 8 bases in the middle. CDR1 and CDR2 from the germline V gene are SGHVS and FQNEAQ. CDR3: CASSLDSGNTEAFF. The CDR3 DNA is TGTGCCAGCAGCTTAGACAGTGGAAACACTGAAGCTTTCTTT.